This T cell receptor (beta chain) was obtained from a study of blood T cell repertoires in COVID-19. Study details: Spain, Italy and the United States supplied samples that represented acute and convalescent COVID-19. T cells, B-cell-depleted T cells, or PBMCs supplied cDNA or gDNA.

Original methodology: By means of reference gene primer amplification, nucleated cell counts were estimated. TCRdb keeps only in-frame clones here, not all; method: immunoSEQ multiplex PCR. That table is the source of V, J and clone size, and D and trimming were worked out from the DNA. The table includes around 300,000 clones, around 87% detected once. Sequencing was carried out using peripheral blood. This TCR derives from a man in his fifties with active or convalescent COVID-19.

The CDR3 DNA sequence: TGTGCCAGCAGCCTTCGGGACTTTCTCCAAGAGACCCAGTACTTC. Amino acid sequence: CASSLRDFLQETQYF. The chain couples TRBV7-9 to TRBJ2-5; maybe TRBD2 (6 bases). Germline loops: CDR1 SEHNR, CDR2 FQNEAQ (reference sequence). The CDR3 has 15 residues. The V gene lost 5 bases and the J gene lost 1 base, with 14 bases spanning the gap.